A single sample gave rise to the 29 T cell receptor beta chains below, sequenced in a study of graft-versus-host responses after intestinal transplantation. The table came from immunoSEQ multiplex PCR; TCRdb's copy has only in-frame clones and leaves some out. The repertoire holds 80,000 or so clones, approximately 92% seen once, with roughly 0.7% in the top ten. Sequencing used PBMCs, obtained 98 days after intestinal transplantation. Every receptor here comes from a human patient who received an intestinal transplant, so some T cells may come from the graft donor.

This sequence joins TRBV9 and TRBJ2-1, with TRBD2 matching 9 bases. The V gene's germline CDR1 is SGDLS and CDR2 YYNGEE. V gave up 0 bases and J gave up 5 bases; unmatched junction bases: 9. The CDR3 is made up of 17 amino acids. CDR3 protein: CASSVDSSGLAHNEQFF. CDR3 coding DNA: TGTGCCAGCAGCGTAGACTCATCGGGACTAGCCCACAATGAGCAGTTCTTC.

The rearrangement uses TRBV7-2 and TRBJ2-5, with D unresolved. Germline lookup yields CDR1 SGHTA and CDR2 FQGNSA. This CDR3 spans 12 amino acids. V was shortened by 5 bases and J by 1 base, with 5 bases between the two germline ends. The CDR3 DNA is TGTGCCAGCAGCCCCTTCCAAGAGACCCAGTACTTC. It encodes CASSPFQETQYF.

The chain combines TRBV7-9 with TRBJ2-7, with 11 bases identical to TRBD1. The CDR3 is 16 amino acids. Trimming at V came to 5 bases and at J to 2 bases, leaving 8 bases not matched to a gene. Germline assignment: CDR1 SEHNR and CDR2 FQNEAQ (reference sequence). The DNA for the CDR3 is TGTGCCAGCAGCCCGGGACAGGGGGTCAAACCCTACGAGCAGTACTTC. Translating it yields CASSPGQGVKPYEQYF.

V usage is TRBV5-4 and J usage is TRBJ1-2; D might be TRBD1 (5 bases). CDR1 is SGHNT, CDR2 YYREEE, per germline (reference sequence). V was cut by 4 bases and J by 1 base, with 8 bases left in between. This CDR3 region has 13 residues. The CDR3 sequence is CASSGRVNYGYTF. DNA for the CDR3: TGTGCCAGCAGCGGCAGGGTTAACTATGGCTACACCTTC.

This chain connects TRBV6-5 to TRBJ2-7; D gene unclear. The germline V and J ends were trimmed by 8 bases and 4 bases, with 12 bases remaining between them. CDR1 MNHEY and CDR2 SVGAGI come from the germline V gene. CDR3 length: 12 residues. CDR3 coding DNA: TGTGCCAGCGGACCACTTACTTACGAGCAGTACTTC. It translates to CASGPLTYEQYF.

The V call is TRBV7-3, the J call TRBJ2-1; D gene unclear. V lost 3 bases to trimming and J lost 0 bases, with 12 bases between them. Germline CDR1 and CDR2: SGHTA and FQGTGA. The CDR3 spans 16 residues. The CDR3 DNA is TGTGCCAGCAGCTTTAACGGCCGGAGCTCCTACAATGAGCAGTTCTTC. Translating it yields CASSFNGRSSYNEQFF.

CDR3 region: CASSPRDRPKALHF. The DNA of the CDR3 is TGTGCCAGCAGCCCTCGGGACCGGCCCAAAGCCCTCCACTTT. The chain combines TRBV7-9 with TRBJ1-6; D perhaps matches TRBD1 (5 bases). V was pared by 5 bases and J by 14 bases, with 19 bases between. The CDR3 covers 14 residues. Germline-derived CDR1 and CDR2 are SEHNR and FQNEAQ (reference sequence).

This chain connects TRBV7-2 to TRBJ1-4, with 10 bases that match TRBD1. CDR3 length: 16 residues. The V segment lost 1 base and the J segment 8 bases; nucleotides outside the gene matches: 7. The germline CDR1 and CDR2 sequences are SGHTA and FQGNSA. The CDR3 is CASSLGPGQGREKLFF. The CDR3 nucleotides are TGTGCCAGCAGCTTAGGACCGGGACAGGGGCGGGAAAAACTGTTTTTT.

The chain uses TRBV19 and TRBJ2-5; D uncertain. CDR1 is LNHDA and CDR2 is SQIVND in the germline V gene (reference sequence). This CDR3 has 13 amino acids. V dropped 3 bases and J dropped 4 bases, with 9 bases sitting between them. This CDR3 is CASSINRRETQYF. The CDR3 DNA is TGTGCCAGTAGTATTAATCGGCGAGAGACCCAGTACTTC.

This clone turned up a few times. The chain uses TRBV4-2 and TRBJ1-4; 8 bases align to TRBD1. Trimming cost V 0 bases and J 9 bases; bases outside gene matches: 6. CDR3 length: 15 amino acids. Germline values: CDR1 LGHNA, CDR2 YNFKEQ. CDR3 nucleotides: TGTGCCAGCAGCCAAGAAAGACAGGGGCCGCAAAAACTGTTTTTT. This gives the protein CASSQERQGPQKLFF.

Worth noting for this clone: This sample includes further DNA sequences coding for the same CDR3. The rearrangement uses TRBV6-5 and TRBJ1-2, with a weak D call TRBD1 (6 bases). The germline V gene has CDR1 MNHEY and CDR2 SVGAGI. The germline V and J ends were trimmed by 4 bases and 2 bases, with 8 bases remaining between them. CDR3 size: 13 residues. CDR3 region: CASSLGQNYGYTF. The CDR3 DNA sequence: TGTGCCAGCAGTTTGGGACAAAACTATGGCTACACCTTC.

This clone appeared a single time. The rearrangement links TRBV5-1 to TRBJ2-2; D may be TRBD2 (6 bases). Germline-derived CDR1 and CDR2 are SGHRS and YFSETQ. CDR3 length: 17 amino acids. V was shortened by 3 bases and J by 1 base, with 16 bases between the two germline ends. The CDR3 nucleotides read TGCGCCAGCAGCTCCGGGACTTTAGTAGGGAACACCGGGGAGCTGTTTTTT. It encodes CASSSGTLVGNTGELFF. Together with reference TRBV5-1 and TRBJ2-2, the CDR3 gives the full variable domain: KAGVTQTPRYLIKTRGQQVTLSCSPISGHRSVSWYQQTPGQGLQFLFEYFSETQRNKGNFPGRFSGRQFSNSRSEMNVSTLELGDSALYLCASSSGTLVGNTGELFFGEGSRLTVL.

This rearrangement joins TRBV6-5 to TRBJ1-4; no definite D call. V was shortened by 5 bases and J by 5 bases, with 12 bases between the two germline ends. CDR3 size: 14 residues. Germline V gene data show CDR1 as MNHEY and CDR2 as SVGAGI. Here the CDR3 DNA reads TGTGCCAGCAGTCAAGGAAATGAGAATGAAAAACTGTTTTTT. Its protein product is CASSQGNENEKLFF.

Here the CDR3 reads CASSDPSGTYNEQFF. The CDR3 nucleotides read TGCGCCAGCAGTGACCCTAGCGGAACCTACAATGAGCAGTTCTTC. V usage is TRBV10-1 and J usage is TRBJ2-1, with TRBD2 matching 7 bases. Losses at the gene ends were 3 bases for V and 2 bases for J; bases not matched to a gene: 4. The CDR3 spans 15 residues. The germline V gene encodes CDR1 WNHNN and CDR2 SYGVQD (reference sequence).

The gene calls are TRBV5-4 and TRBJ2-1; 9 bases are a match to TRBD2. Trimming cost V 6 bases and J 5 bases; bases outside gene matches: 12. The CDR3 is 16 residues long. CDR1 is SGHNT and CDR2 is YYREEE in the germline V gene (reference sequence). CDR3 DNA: TGTGCCAGCACCCGAACGGGGACTAGCCCCCACAATGAGCAGTTCTTC. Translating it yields CASTRTGTSPHNEQFF.

The CDR3 loop reads CASSPWDATKNTEAFF. The CDR3 bases are TGTGCCAGCAGCCCATGGGACGCCACAAAGAACACTGAAGCTTTCTTT. The genes are TRBV11-2 and TRBJ1-1, with D possibly TRBD1 on 5 matching bases. The CDR3 has 16 residues. CDR1 and CDR2 from the germline V gene are SGHAT and FQNNGV. V lost 5 bases and J 1 base, leaving 17 bases between the germline ends.

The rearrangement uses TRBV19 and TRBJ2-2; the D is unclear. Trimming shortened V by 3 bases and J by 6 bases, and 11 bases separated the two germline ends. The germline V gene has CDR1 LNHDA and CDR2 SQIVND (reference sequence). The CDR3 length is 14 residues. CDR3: CASSIQTVAGELFF. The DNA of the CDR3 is TGTGCCAGTAGTATTCAAACGGTGGCCGGGGAGCTGTTTTTT.

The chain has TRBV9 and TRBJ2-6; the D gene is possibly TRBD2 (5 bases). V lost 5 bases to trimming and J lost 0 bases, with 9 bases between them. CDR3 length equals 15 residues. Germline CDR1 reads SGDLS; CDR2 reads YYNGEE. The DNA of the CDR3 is TGTGCCAGCAGAAGCGGAGTCTCTGGGGCCAACGTCCTGACTTTC. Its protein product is CASRSGVSGANVLTF. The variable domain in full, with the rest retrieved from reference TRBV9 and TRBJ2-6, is DSGVTQTPKHLITATGQRVTLRCSPRSGDLSVYWYQQSLDQGLQFLIQYYNGEERAKGNILERFSAQQFPDLHSELNLSSLELGDSALYFCASRSGVSGANVLTFGAGSRLTVL.

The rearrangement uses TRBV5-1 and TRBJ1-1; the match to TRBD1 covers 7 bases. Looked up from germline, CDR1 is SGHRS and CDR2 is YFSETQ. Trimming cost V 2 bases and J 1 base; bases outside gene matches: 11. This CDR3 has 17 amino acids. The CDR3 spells CASSLIGSRQGNTEAFF. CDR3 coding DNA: TGCGCCAGCAGCTTAATCGGGTCGAGACAGGGGAACACTGAAGCTTTCTTT.

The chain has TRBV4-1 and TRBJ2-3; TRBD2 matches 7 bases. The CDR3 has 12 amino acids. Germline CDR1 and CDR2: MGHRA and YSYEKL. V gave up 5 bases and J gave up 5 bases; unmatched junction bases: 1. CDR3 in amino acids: CASSLAGDTQYF. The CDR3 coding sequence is TGCGCCAGCAGCTTAGCGGGAGATACGCAGTATTTT.

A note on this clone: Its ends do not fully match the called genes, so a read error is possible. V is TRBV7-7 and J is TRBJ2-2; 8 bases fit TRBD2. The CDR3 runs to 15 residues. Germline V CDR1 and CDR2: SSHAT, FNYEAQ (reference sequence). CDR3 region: CASRSGSVGTGELFF. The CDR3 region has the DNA TGTGCTAGCAGGAGCGGGAGCGTAGGCACCGGGGAGCTGTTTTTT.

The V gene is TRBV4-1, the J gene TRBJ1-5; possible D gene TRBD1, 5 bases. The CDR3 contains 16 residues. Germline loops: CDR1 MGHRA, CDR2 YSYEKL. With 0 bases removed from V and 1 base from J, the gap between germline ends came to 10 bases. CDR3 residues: CASSQEGEGSNQPQHF. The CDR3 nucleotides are TGCGCCAGCAGCCAAGAAGGGGAGGGGAGCAATCAGCCCCAGCATTTT.

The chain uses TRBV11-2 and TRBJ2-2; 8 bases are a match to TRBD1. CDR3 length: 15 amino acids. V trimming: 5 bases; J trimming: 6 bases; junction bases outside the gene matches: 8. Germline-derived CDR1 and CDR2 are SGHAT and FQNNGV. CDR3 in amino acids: CASSPWTGTAGELFF. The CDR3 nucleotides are TGTGCCAGCAGCCCCTGGACAGGGACAGCCGGGGAGCTGTTTTTT.

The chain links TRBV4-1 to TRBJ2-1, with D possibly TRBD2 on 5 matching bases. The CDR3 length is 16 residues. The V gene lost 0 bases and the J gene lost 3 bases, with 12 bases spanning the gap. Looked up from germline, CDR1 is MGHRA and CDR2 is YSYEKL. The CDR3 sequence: CASSQEGQRYYNEQFF. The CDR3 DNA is TGCGCCAGCAGCCAAGAGGGTCAGCGGTACTACAATGAGCAGTTCTTC.

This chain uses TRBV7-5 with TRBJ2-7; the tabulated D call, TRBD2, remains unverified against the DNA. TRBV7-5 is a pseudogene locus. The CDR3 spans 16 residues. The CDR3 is CARTDIGLAGSYEQYF. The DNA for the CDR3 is TGTGCCAGAACCGATATTGGACTAGCGGGCTCTTACGAGCAGTACTTC.

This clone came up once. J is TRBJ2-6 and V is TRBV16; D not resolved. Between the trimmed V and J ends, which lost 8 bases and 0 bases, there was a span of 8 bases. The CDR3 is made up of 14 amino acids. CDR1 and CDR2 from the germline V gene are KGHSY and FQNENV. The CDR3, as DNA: TGTGCCAGCGTCTCGGTCTCTGGGGCCAACGTCCTGACTTTC. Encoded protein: CASVSVSGANVLTF.

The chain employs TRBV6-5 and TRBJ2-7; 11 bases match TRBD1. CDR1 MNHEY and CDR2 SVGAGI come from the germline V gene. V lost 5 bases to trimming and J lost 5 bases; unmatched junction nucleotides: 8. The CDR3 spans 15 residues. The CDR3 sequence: CASSVIGTGGDEQYF. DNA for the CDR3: TGTGCCAGCAGTGTAATCGGGACAGGGGGAGACGAGCAGTACTTC.

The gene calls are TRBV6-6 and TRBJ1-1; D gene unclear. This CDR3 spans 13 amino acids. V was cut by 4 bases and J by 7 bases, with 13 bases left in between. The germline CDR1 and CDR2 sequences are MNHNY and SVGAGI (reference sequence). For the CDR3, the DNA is TGTGCCAGCAGTTCCCCTAGCGGGGTTGAAGCTTTCTTT. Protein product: CASSSPSGVEAFF.

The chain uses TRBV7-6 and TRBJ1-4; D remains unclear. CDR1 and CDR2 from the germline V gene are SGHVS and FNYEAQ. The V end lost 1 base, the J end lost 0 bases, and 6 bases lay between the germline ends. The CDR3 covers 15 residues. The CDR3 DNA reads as TGTGCCAGCAGCTTAGTAGATGCAACTAATGAAAAACTGTTTTTT. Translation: CASSLVDATNEKLFF.